This TCR beta chain appears in the sequencing data of a study of tumor-infiltrating lymphocytes in localized non-small cell lung cancer. General study points: Different pieces of the same tissue were used for each assay.

Concerning this clone itself: Its antigen is currently unknown.

Libraries were prepared by immunoSEQ multiplex PCR; TCRdb keeps only in-frame clonotypes and omits some of them. This sample carries about 8,900 clones, approximately 64% of them seen once, and the ten largest clones take approximately 9.8%. V dropped 4 bases and J dropped 4; count of bases not matched to a gene: 15. Germline loops: CDR1 SSHAT, CDR2 FNYEAQ (reference sequence). The CDR3 sequence is 19 residues long. The sequencing sample was made of uninvolved lung tissue not adjacent to the tumor. The chain has TRBV7-7 and TRBJ2-2, with TRBD2 matching 10 bases. The sequence derives from a human donor with non-small cell lung cancer. The CDR3 DNA is TGTGCCAGCAGCTCCATTTGGCGAGCGGGAGGGTTAATCACCGGGGAGCTGTTTTTT. Amino acids: CASSSIWRAGGLITGELFF.